Following are 26 T cell receptor beta chains from one sample sequenced in a study of T cells in Graves' hyperthyroidism and ophthalmopathy. Amplification targeted TCR beta CDR3 regions from RNA transcripts. The HTBI set primed first-round TCR CDR3 RT-PCR. Using its own MiXCR run on the multiplex PCR reads, TCRdb lists one record per CDR3 protein. The sample consists of approximately 640,000 distinct CDR3 sequences, about 45% of them appearing once. Sequencing was carried out using peripheral blood or thyroid tissue (not recorded which). The receptors come from an adult man with Graves' disease, either hyperthyroidism or ophthalmopathy (not recorded which).

This clonotype was seen only once. V gene TRBV7-8 combines with J gene TRBJ2-7; 11 nucleotides agree with TRBD1. The CDR3 length is 17 residues. Germline CDR1 and CDR2: SGHVS and FQNEAQ. Germline trimming cut 1 base from V and 8 bases from J; bases unmatched to any gene: 13. The CDR3 region is CASSLGFGTGGENQQYF. The DNA of the CDR3 is TGTGCCAGCAGCTTAGGGTTCGGGACAGGGGGGGAAAATCAGCAGTACTTC.

This clonotype appeared once. This clone may be a read error of a much larger clone one base away. The rearrangement joins TRBV19 to TRBJ1-1; TRBD1 matches at 7 bases. CDR3 length: 14 amino acids. Germline V gives CDR1 LNHDA, CDR2 SQIVND (reference sequence). CDR3 residues: CGSSIPDRQTEAFF. The CDR3 DNA is TGTGGCAGTAGTATCCCGGACAGGCAAACTGAAGCTTTCTTT.

Ten or more counts support this clonotype. The rearrangement links TRBV2 to TRBJ1-1; no clear D. The V end was cut by 3 bases, the J end by 7 bases, with 15 bases between. Germline V lookup: CDR1 SNHLY, CDR2 FYNNEI. CDR3 size: 14 residues. The CDR3: CASSDRTVVREAFF. CDR3 nucleotides: TGTGCCAGCAGTGATCGGACCGTCGTTCGTGAAGCTTTCTTT.

In the case of this clonotype: Possible read error: a much larger clone is one base away. The chain couples TRBV2 to TRBJ2-5; weak D call: TRBD2 (5 bases). The CDR3 spans 11 residues. The germline gives CDR1 SNHLY, CDR2 FYNNEI. In nucleotides, the CDR3 is TGTGCCAGCAGAGTCGGGGAGACCCAGCACTTC. It yields the protein CASRVGETQHF.

As concerns this clonotype: The junction does not match germline at one end; this may be a read error. This sequence joins TRBV10-3 and TRBJ2-5; 7 bases agree with TRBD2. Per the germline V gene, CDR1 is ENHRY and CDR2 is SYGVKD. This CDR3 region has 14 residues. Here the CDR3 reads CTISEPGGQETQYF. The CDR3 DNA reads TGTACCATCAGTGAGCCGGGGGGTCAAGAGACCCAGTACTTC.

This clonotype occurred many times. The gene calls are TRBV10-3 and TRBJ1-6; no clear D. The CDR3 loop spans 13 amino acids. Trimming cost V 2 bases and J 6 bases, with 5 bases left between them. Germline CDR1 reads ENHRY; CDR2 reads SYGVKD. The CDR3 DNA reads TGTGCCATCAGTGAGGGCGGTAATTCACCCCTCCACTTT. It yields the protein CAISEGGNSPLHF.

V is TRBV20-1 and J is TRBJ2-5; 11 bases fit TRBD2. The germline V gene has CDR1 DFQATT and CDR2 SNEGSKA (reference sequence). There are 16 residues in the CDR3. The ends lost 1 base at V and 0 bases at J; junction bases unmatched: 4. The CDR3 DNA sequence: TGCAGTGCTAGAGTCCCTAGCGGGAGGAACCAAGAGACCCAGTACTTC. Its translation: CSARVPSGRNQETQYF.

Worth noting for this clonotype: This may be a read error: a much more frequent sequence differs by one nucleotide. The rearrangement uses TRBV7-9 and TRBJ1-1; D gene uncertain. Germline CDR1 and CDR2: SEHNR and FQNEAQ (reference sequence). This CDR3 contains 14 residues. Trimming cost V 5 bases and J 5 bases, with 15 bases left between them. DNA for the CDR3: TGTGCCAGCAGCGTTTCACCCCAGGCGACTGAAGCTTTCTTT. Residues: CASSVSPQATEAFF. The full variable domain, rest sourced from reference TRBV7-9 and TRBJ1-1, is DTGVSQNPRHKITKRGQNVTFRCDPISEHNRLYWYRQTLGQGPEFLTYFQNEAQLEKSRLLSDRFSAERPKGSFSTLEIQRTEQGDSAMYLCASSVSPQATEAFFGQGTRLTVV.

The rearrangement links TRBV5-6 to TRBJ1-1; tentative D call: TRBD1 (6 bases). V lost 4 bases to trimming and J lost 6 bases, with 13 bases between them. Germline CDR1 SGHDT, CDR2 YYEEEE. The length of the CDR3 is 13 residues. The CDR3 DNA sequence: TGTGCCAGCAGCCTAGGACAGCCCTCTGAAGCTTTCTTT. It translates to CASSLGQPSEAFF. Together with reference TRBV5-6 and TRBJ1-1, the CDR3 gives the full variable domain: DAGVTQSPTHLIKTRGQQVTLRCSPKSGHDTVSWYQQALGQGPQFIFQYYEEEERQRGNFPDRFSGHQFPNYSSELNVNALLLGDSALYLCASSLGQPSEAFFGQGTRLTVV.

The V call is TRBV5-1, the J call TRBJ2-7; D possibly corresponds to TRBD1 (5 bases). The CDR3 covers 17 residues. Germline V gene lookup returns CDR1 SGHRS and CDR2 YFSETQ. Trimming removed 4 bases from V and 2 bases from J, with 22 bases in between. The CDR3 here is CASSRSFGHSATYEQYF. The CDR3 DNA follows: TGCGCCAGCAGCCGATCATTCGGACATTCCGCCACCTACGAGCAGTACTTC.

The V and J genes are TRBV25-1 and TRBJ1-5; 9 nucleotides line up with TRBD1. CDR1 and CDR2 from the germline V gene are MGHDK and SYGVNS. CDR3 size: 15 residues. The J segment lost 7 bases and the V segment lost 3 bases, leaving 7 bases of the junction unmatched. The CDR3 loop reads CASSDWTGVGQPQHF. CDR3 nucleotide sequence: TGTGCCAGCAGTGATTGGACAGGGGTTGGGCAGCCCCAGCATTTT.

The genes are TRBV20-1 and TRBJ1-1; a possible D gene is TRBD1 (6 bases). V gave up 3 bases and J gave up 9 bases, with 11 bases separating them. The CDR3 runs to 11 residues. The germline V gene has CDR1 DFQATT and CDR2 SNEGSKA (reference sequence). CDR3 sequence (DNA): TGCAGTGCTAGGACGGGGGCGAAAGCTTTCTTT. Protein sequence: CSARTGAKAFF.

The chain employs TRBV25-1 and TRBJ2-6; 11 nucleotides agree with TRBD1. Germline CDR1 is MGHDK and CDR2 is SYGVNS. CDR3 size: 17 residues. V gave up 9 bases and J gave up 2 bases; unmatched junction bases: 9. The CDR3 nucleotides are TGTGCCAGTGTGGGGGGACAGGGGGACCCTGGGGCCAACGTCCTGACTTTC. Translation gives CASVGGQGDPGANVLTF.

The chain couples TRBV25-1 to TRBJ1-2; no clear D. Germline CDR1 and CDR2: MGHDK and SYGVNS. The CDR3 covers 12 residues. Trimming took 7 bases from V and 2 from J, leaving 8 bases between them. In DNA, the CDR3 is TGTGCCAGCAAGGGCGGGAACTATGGCTACACCTTC. Protein: CASKGGNYGYTF.

This clonotype was counted ten times or more. The rearrangement uses TRBV7-9 and TRBJ1-3; D remains unclear. Germline lookup yields CDR1 SEHNR and CDR2 FQNEAQ (reference sequence). V lost 3 bases and J 4 bases, leaving 16 bases between the germline ends. The CDR3 loop spans 16 amino acids. The CDR3 here is CASSLSLIGYGNTIYF. The CDR3 region has the DNA TGTGCCAGCAGCTTGAGCTTAATAGGGTACGGAAACACCATATATTTT.

This clonotype was recorded at least ten times. The gene calls are TRBV25-1 and TRBJ1-1; TRBD1 might be the D (5 bases). Trimming removed 1 base from V and 6 bases from J, with 12 bases in between. The CDR3 extends over 14 amino acids. The germline V gene encodes CDR1 MGHDK and CDR2 SYGVNS. The CDR3 region has the DNA TGTGCCAGCAGTGAATTTAGCAGGGAGTCTGAAGCTTTCTTT. Amino acid sequence: CASSEFSRESEAFF.

This clonotype occurred many times. This chain links TRBV7-9 with TRBJ1-5; D is possibly TRBD1 (5 bases). CDR1 and CDR2 (germline): SEHNR, FQNEAQ (reference sequence). This CDR3 contains 13 residues. With 5 bases removed from V and 7 bases from J, the gap between germline ends came to 12 bases. This CDR3 is CASSQDWGQPQHF. In DNA, the CDR3 is TGTGCCAGCAGCCAAGACTGGGGGCAGCCCCAGCATTTT.

The chain combines TRBV7-9 with TRBJ1-4, with TRBD1 matching over 7 bases. CDR1 SEHNR and CDR2 FQNEAQ come from the germline V gene (reference sequence). V lost 5 bases and J lost 7; bases outside the gene matches: 10. There are 15 residues in the CDR3. This chain's CDR3 is CASSPYRGSGEKLFF. The CDR3 DNA sequence: TGTGCCAGCAGCCCCTACAGGGGCTCTGGTGAAAAACTGTTTTTT.

This clonotype was detected many times. V and J are TRBV10-3 and TRBJ1-2; D ambiguous. The CDR3 length is 14 residues. Trimming took 3 bases from V and 7 from J, leaving 15 bases between them. CDR1 is ENHRY and CDR2 is SYGVKD in the germline V gene. This CDR3 is CAISEEVSSGGYTF. CDR3 coding DNA: TGTGCCATCAGTGAAGAGGTCTCAAGCGGTGGCTACACCTTC.

The sample holds a few counts of this clonotype. The V gene is TRBV4-1, the J gene TRBJ1-2; weak D call: TRBD1 (5 bases). The V end was cut by 4 bases, the J end by 6 bases, with 9 bases between. Germline lookup yields CDR1 MGHRA and CDR2 YSYEKL. The CDR3 has 12 residues. DNA of the CDR3: TGCGCCAGCAGCCGGGGGATGGATGGCTACACCTTC. It codes for CASSRGMDGYTF.

The CDR3 bases are TGTGCCAGCAGTGAACAGGGGGCGCCGCGCTACGAGCAGTACTTC. Protein sequence: CASSEQGAPRYEQYF. The chain uses TRBV6-1 and TRBJ2-7, with 8 bases identical to TRBD1. This CDR3 has 15 residues. Germline values: CDR1 MNHNS, CDR2 SASEGT. V was clipped by 2 bases and J by 3 bases; unmatched bases: 6.

The chain is built from TRBV4-3 and TRBJ1-2, with a tentative D call TRBD1 (5 bases). The ends were cut back, 8 bases at V and 8 bases at J, with 15 bases in the middle. The CDR3 spans 12 residues. CDR1 and CDR2 (germline): LGHNA, YSLEER. The CDR3 is CASGPGAGGYTF. Written as DNA, the CDR3 is TGCGCCAGCGGCCCTGGGGCAGGAGGCTACACCTTC.

This chain joins TRBV7-6 and TRBJ1-5, with 7 bases aligning to TRBD1. The CDR3 loop spans 16 amino acids. The trim removed 5 bases at V and 2 bases at J, leaving 9 bases unmatched. Germline lookup yields CDR1 SGHVS and CDR2 FNYEAQ. As DNA, the CDR3 is TGTGCCAGCAGCCAGGGGGAGGGGTTGGGCAATCAGCCCCAGCATTTT. It is translated as CASSQGEGLGNQPQHF.

In this sample, this clonotype turned up a few times. The chain has TRBV24-1 and TRBJ1-4, with 7 bases identical to TRBD1. The CDR3 sequence is 16 residues long. V was pared by 6 bases and J by 0 bases, with 6 bases of the junction left unmatched. Germline CDR1 KGHDR, CDR2 SFDVKD. For the CDR3, the DNA is TGTGCCACCAGTACCGGGACAGACGCAACTAATGAAAAACTGTTTTTT. As protein: CATSTGTDATNEKLFF.

The table lists this clonotype with a few counts. The chain has TRBV9 and TRBJ1-5, with TRBD1 matching over 8 bases. V lost 4 bases and J lost 6; bases outside the gene matches: 12. This CDR3 region has 16 residues. Germline CDR1 reads SGDLS; CDR2 reads YYNGEE. CDR3 sequence (DNA): TGTGCCAGCAGCCAAGATGGGGGACAGGCGGGTCAGCCCCAGCATTTT. Translating gives CASSQDGGQAGQPQHF.

This chain links TRBV7-9 with TRBJ2-7; 8 bases match TRBD1. V dropped 4 bases and J dropped 1; count of bases not matched to a gene: 15. Germline lookup yields CDR1 SEHNR and CDR2 FQNEAQ (reference sequence). The CDR3 spans 18 residues. CDR3 sequence: CASSSHRLGTGKSYEQYF. The CDR3 nucleotides are TGTGCCAGCAGCTCCCATCGATTGGGGACAGGTAAATCCTACGAGCAGTACTTC.